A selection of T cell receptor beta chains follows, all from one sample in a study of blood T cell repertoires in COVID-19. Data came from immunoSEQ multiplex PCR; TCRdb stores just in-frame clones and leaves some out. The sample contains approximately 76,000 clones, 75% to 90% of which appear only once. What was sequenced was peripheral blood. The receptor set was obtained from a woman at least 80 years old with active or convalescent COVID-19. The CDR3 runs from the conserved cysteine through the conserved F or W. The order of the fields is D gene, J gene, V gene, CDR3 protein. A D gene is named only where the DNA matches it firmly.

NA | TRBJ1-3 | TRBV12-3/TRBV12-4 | CASSKAESTIYF
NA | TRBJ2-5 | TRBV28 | CASSLAGPETQYF
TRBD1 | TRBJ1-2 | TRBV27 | CASSSLSLGQGSDGYTF
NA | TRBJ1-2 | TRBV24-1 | CAPLCGYTF
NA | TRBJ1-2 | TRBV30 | CAWARQDGGYTF
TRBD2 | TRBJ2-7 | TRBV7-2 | CASSHTLAGIYEQYF
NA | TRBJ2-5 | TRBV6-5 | CASSRGAFQETQYF
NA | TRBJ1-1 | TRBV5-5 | CASSLGTRTEAFF
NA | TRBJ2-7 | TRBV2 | CASRAGDPEQYF
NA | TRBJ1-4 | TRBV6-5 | CASSYRRGGEKLFF
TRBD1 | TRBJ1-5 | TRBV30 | CAWSSGRTGFNSQPQHF
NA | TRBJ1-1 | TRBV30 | CASKRGSNTEAFF
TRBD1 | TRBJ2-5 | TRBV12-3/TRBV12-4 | CASSRGPGETQYF
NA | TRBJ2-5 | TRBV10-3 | CATSTGRYQETQYF
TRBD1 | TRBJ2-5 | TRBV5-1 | CASSSGVQLTGDVETQYF
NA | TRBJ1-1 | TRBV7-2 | CASSLDRAGTEAFF
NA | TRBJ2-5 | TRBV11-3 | CASSLGTQGYKETQYF
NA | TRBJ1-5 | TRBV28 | CASSSRQEFQPQHF
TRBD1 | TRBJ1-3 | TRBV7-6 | CASSSTRTGANTIYF
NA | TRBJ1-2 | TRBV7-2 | CASSLGTVVYGYTF
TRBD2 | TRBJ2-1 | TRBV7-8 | CASSLSSGGIDEQFF
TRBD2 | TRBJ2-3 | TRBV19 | CASSMLLAGPTDTQYF
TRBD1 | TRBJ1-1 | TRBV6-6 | CASRTGQANTEAFF
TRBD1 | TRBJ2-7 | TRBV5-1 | CASSEGQGSYEQYF
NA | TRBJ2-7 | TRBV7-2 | CASSLRQGPYEQYF
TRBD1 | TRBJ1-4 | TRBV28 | CASSDRTGGSEKLFF
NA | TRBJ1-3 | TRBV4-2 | CASSQEGRGSGNTIYF
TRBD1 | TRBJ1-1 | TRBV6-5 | CASRSTGDVAEAFF